A single sample is the source of the 14 T cell receptor beta chains below, sequenced in a study of resident and recirculating memory T cells in vitiligo. TCRdb keeps only in-frame clones here, not all; method: immunoSEQ multiplex PCR. The sample holds about 76,000 clones; 92% are singletons and the top ten take roughly 5.1%. Sequenced sample: blood. These TCRs come from a male donor with vitiligo.

This chain joins TRBV28 and TRBJ1-3; 7 nucleotides match TRBD1. The CDR3 is 18 residues long. V lost 3 bases, J lost 0 bases, and 11 bases stayed unmatched. The germline V gene has CDR1 MDHEN and CDR2 SYDVKM. CDR3 protein: CASSLDRTTHNSGNTIYF. The CDR3 DNA follows: TGTGCCAGCAGTTTGGACAGGACGACCCATAACTCTGGAAACACCATATATTTT. The whole variable domain, remainder taken from reference TRBV28 and TRBJ1-3, is DVKVTQSSRYLVKRTGEKVFLECVQDMDHENMFWYRQDPGLGLRLIYFSYDVKMKEKGDIPEGYSVSREKKERFSLILESASTNQTSMYLCASSLDRTTHNSGNTIYFGEGSWLTVV.

Here the CDR3 reads CASSQERSSYEQYF. The CDR3 region has the DNA TGCGCCAGCAGCCAAGAACGGAGCTCCTACGAGCAGTACTTC. This chain joins TRBV4-3 and TRBJ2-7; unclear D gene. Germline values: CDR1 LGHNA, CDR2 YSLEER. V dropped 0 bases and J dropped 0 bases, with 6 bases sitting between them. The CDR3 spans 14 residues.

V and J are TRBV30 and TRBJ1-2; D is uncertain. There are 12 residues in the CDR3. In germline, CDR1 is GTSNPN, CDR2 SVGIG (reference sequence). Trimming cost V 2 bases and J 7 bases, with 11 bases left between them. CDR3 loop: CAWSRPAGGYTF. The CDR3 nucleotides read TGTGCCTGGAGTAGGCCCGCAGGTGGCTACACCTTC. Filled out from reference TRBV30 and TRBJ1-2, the complete variable domain reads SQTIHQWPATLVQPVGSPLSLECTVEGTSNPNLYWYRQAAGRGLQLLFYSVGIGQISSEVPQNLSASRPQDRQFILSSKKLLLSDSGFYLCAWSRPAGGYTFGSGTRLTVV.

This chain links TRBV4-3 with TRBJ2-1, with D perhaps TRBD2 (7 bases). The CDR3 extends over 17 amino acids. The germline V gene has CDR1 LGHNA and CDR2 YSLEER. Trimming shortened V by 0 bases and J by 1 base, and 13 bases separated the two germline ends. The CDR3 loop is CASSQESGRGSYNEQFF. In DNA, the CDR3 is TGCGCCAGCAGCCAAGAATCTGGGAGGGGGTCCTACAATGAGCAGTTCTTC.

This rearrangement joins TRBV29-1 to TRBJ2-5, with D perhaps matching TRBD2 (6 bases). The CDR3 contains 13 residues. V was cut by 6 bases and J by 1 base, with 12 bases left in between. Germline V gene data show CDR1 as SQVTM and CDR2 as ANQGSEA. Written as DNA, the CDR3 is TGCAGCGTGGCCCCGGGACTCCAAGAGACCCAGTACTTC. This translates into CSVAPGLQETQYF.

The genes are TRBV4-1 and TRBJ2-7; 7 bases agree with TRBD1. The CDR3 contains 13 residues. V was pared by 3 bases and J by 4 bases, with 3 bases of the junction left unmatched. The germline V gene encodes CDR1 MGHRA and CDR2 YSYEKL. CDR3 in amino acids: CASSHTDRYEQYF. CDR3 coding DNA: TGCGCCAGCAGCCACACGGACAGGTACGAGCAGTACTTC.

A single count supports this clone. The chain is built from TRBV6-5 and TRBJ2-7; 7 positions match TRBD1. Per the germline V gene, CDR1 is MNHEY and CDR2 is SVGAGI. V trimming: 2 bases; J trimming: 3 bases; junction bases outside the gene matches: 7. The CDR3 is made up of 15 amino acids. The CDR3 DNA is TGTGCCAGCAGTTACGGACAGGCCAATTACTACGAGCAGTACTTC. As protein: CASSYGQANYYEQYF.

The chain combines TRBV2 with TRBJ2-7; 7 nucleotides line up with TRBD1. The CDR3 runs 13 residues. Per germline, CDR1 SNHLY and CDR2 FYNNEI. V lost 6 bases to trimming and J lost 0 bases; unmatched junction nucleotides: 2. The CDR3 here is CASSGTDSYEQYF. The CDR3 nucleotides are TGTGCCAGCAGCGGGACAGACTCCTACGAGCAGTACTTC.

The chain is built from TRBV5-1 and TRBJ2-1; D unclear. CDR1 SGHRS and CDR2 YFSETQ come from the germline V gene. Trimming left V 6 bases short and J 0 bases short, with 16 bases between. This CDR3 comprises 16 residues. The CDR3 sequence is CASTPTELSSYNEQFF. The CDR3 nucleotides are TGCGCCAGCACCCCAACAGAGCTGAGCTCCTACAATGAGCAGTTCTTC.

The chain employs TRBV28 and TRBJ1-1; perhaps TRBD1 as D (6 bases). Germline V gives CDR1 MDHEN, CDR2 SYDVKM. Trimming stripped 6 bases from V and 4 bases from J, with 18 bases between. CDR3 length: 15 residues. CDR3 sequence reads: CASRTPTTGGTEAFF. CDR3 nucleotide sequence: TGTGCCAGCAGGACCCCCACGACAGGAGGCACTGAAGCTTTCTTT.

Comments on this clone: The sample has other DNA sequences that encode this CDR3 too. The rearrangement links TRBV28 to TRBJ2-7; 10 positions agree with TRBD1. This CDR3 contains 14 residues. Germline CDR1 is MDHEN and CDR2 is SYDVKM. J lost 2 bases, V lost 6 bases, and 4 bases had no gene match. The CDR3 DNA reads as TGTGCCAGCAGCCTCGGACAGGGGGCCTACGAGCAGTACTTC. It is translated as CASSLGQGAYEQYF.

This clone was picked up one time. DNA for the CDR3: TGCGCCAGCAGTCAGACCCTAGCCTACGAGCAGTACTTC. This encodes CASSQTLAYEQYF. The rearrangement links TRBV4-3 to TRBJ2-7; D not certain. Germline-derived CDR1 and CDR2 are LGHNA and YSLEER. CDR3 length: 13 amino acids. With 6 bases removed from V and 2 bases from J, the gap between germline ends came to 11 bases.

The V call is TRBV28, the J call TRBJ2-4, with D possibly being TRBD2 (6 bases). With 4 bases removed from V and 2 bases from J, the gap between germline ends came to 15 bases. This CDR3 region has 16 residues. The V gene's germline CDR1 is MDHEN and CDR2 SYDVKM. In nucleotides, the CDR3 is TGTGCCAGCAGTTGGGACTGGCTAAGGACCAAAAACATTCAGTACTTC. Amino acids: CASSWDWLRTKNIQYF.

The chain employs TRBV5-6 and TRBJ2-5, with 9 bases lining up with TRBD1. This CDR3 comprises 12 residues. The germline CDR1 and CDR2 sequences are SGHDT and YYEEEE. The CDR3 region is CKAGQGGETQYF. The CDR3, as DNA: TGTAAGGCGGGACAGGGTGGAGAGACCCAGTACTTC.